The clone carrying this TCR beta chain was observed many times. Noted time point: sample taken at primary tumor resection. The study sequenced unsorted whole RNA from tumor, nontumor lung or frozen PBMC. The source of the sample is a study of spatial heterogeneity in lung cancer. The presence of a unique molecular identifier marked each TCR cDNA molecule. A single record per CDR3 protein comes from TCRdb applying MiXCR to the 5' RACE reads. This sample has 24,000 or so distinct CDR3 sequences; about 3.3% occur once, and the top ten carry 29%. Germline V CDR1 and CDR2: ENHRY, SYGVKD. V shed 6 bases, J shed 1 base, and the junction held 2 bases outside the gene matches. The CDR3 has 13 residues.

Sequenced material: PBMCs, taken at surgery. The sequence was obtained from a female donor with early-stage non-small cell lung cancer. The chain is built from TRBV10-3 and TRBJ1-2, with 7 nucleotides matching TRBD1. DNA of the CDR3: TGTGCCATCAGGGGGACAGATAACTATGGCTACACCTTC. Amino acid sequence: CAIRGTDNYGYTF.